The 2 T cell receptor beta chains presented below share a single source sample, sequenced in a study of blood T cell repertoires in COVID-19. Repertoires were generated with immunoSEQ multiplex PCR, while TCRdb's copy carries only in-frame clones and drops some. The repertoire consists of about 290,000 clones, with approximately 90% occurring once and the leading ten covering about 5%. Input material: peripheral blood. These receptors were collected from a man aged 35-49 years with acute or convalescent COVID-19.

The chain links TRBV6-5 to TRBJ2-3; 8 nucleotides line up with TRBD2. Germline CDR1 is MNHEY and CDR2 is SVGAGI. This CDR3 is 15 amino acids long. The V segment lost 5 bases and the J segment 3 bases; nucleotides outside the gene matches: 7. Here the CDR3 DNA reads TGTGCCAGCAGTCGCTATAGCGGGGAAACAGATACGCAGTATTTT. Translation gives CASSRYSGETDTQYF.

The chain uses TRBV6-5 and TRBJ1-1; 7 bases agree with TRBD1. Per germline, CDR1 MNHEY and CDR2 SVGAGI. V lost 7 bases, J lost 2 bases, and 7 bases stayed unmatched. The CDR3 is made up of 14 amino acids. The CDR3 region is CASMVGTANTEAFF. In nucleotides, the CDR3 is TGTGCCAGCATGGTTGGGACAGCAAACACTGAAGCTTTCTTT.